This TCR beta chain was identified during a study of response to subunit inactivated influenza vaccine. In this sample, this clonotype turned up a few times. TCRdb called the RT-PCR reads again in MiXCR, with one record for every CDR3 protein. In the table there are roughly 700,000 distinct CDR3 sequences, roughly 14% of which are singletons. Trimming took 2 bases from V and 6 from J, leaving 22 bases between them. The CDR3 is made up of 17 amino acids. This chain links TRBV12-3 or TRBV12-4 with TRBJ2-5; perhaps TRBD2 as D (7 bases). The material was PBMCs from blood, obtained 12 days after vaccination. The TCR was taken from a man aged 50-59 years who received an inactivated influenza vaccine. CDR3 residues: CASSLRIGGPRSQTQYF. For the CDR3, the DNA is TGTGCCAGCAGTTTAAGGATCGGGGGGCCGAGGAGTCAGACCCAGTACTTC.